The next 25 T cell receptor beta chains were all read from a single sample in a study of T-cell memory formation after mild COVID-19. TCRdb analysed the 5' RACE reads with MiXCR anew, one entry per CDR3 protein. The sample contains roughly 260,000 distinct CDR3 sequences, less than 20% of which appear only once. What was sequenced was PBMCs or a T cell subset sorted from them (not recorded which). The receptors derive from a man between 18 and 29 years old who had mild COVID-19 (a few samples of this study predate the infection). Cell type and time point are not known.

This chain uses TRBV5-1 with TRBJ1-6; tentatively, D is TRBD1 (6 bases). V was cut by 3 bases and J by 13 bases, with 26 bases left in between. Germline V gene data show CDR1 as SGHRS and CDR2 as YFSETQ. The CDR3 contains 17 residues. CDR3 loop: CASSWAPSDREFSPLHF. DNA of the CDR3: TGCGCCAGCAGCTGGGCCCCGTCGGACAGAGAATTCAGCCCCCTCCACTTT.

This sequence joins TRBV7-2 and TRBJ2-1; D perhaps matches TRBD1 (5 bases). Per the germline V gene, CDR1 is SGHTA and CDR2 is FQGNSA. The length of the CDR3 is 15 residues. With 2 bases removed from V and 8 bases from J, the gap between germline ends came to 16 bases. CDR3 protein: CASSLSNRRAYEQFF. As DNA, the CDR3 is TGTGCCAGCAGCTTATCAAACCGCAGGGCCTATGAGCAGTTCTTC.

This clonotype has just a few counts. The CDR3 loop reads CASSPRTSGGAGGTDTQYF. Written as DNA, the CDR3 is TGTGCCAGCAGTCCCAGGACTAGCGGGGGGGCCGGGGGCACAGATACGCAGTATTTT. The genes are TRBV6-2 or TRBV6-3 and TRBJ2-3, with 15 bases that match TRBD2. This CDR3 has 19 residues. Unmatched junction bases numbered 10, after V lost 5 bases and J lost 1 base. Germline CDR1 is MNHEY and CDR2 is SVGEGT.

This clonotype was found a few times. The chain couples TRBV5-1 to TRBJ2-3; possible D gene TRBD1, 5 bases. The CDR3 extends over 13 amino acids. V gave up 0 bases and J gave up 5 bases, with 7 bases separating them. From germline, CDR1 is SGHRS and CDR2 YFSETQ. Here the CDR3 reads CASSLGGEDTQYF. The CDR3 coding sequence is TGCGCCAGCAGCTTGGGGGGCGAAGATACGCAGTATTTT.

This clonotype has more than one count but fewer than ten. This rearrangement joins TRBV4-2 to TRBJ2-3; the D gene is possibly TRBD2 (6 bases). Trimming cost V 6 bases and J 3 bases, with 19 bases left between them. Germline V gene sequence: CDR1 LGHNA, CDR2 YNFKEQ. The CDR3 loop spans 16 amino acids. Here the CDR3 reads CASSPEAGAGTDTQYF. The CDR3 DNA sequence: TGTGCCAGCAGTCCCGAGGCCGGTGCGGGGACAGATACGCAGTATTTT.

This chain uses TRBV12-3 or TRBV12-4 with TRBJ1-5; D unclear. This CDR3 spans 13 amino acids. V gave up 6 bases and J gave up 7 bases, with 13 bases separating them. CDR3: CASSPTPDQPQHF. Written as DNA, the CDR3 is TGTGCCAGCAGCCCCACCCCGGACCAGCCCCAGCATTTT.

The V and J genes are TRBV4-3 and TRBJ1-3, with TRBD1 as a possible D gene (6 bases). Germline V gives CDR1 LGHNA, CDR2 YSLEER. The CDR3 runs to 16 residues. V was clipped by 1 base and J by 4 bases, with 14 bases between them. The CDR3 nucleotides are TGCGCCAGCAGCCAAGCCTTCCAGGGGACGGGAAACACCATATATTTT. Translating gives CASSQAFQGTGNTIYF.

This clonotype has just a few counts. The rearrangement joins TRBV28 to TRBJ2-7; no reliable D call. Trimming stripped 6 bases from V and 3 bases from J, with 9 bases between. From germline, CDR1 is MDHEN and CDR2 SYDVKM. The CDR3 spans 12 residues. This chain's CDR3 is CASRGRDYEQYV. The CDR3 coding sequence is TGTGCCAGCAGAGGGCGAGACTACGAGCAGTACGTC.

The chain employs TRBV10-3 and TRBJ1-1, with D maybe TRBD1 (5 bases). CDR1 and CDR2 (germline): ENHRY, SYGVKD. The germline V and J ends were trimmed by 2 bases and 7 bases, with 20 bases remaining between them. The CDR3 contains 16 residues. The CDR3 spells CAISEGPAGGRREAFF. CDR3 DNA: TGTGCCATCAGTGAGGGCCCTGCGGGGGGTCGGCGTGAAGCTTTCTTT.

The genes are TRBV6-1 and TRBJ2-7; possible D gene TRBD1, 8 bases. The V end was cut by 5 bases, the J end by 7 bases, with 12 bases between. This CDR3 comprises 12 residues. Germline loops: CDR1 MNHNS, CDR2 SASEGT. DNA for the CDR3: TGTGCCAGCAGTCAACAGGGGGGGGAGCAGTACTTC. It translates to CASSQQGGEQYF.

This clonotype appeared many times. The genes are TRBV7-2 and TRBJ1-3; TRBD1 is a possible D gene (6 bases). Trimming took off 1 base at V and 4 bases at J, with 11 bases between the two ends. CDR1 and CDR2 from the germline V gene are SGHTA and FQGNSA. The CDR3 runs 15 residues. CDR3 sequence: CASSLGGLEGNTIYF. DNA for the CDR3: TGTGCCAGCAGCTTAGGGGGGCTGGAGGGAAACACCATATATTTT.

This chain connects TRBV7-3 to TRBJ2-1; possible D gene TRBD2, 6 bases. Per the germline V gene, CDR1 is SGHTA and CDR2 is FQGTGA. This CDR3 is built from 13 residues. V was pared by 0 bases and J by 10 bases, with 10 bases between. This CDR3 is CASSLTPGAEQFF. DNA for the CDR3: TGTGCCAGCAGCTTAACGCCGGGAGCCGAGCAGTTCTTC.

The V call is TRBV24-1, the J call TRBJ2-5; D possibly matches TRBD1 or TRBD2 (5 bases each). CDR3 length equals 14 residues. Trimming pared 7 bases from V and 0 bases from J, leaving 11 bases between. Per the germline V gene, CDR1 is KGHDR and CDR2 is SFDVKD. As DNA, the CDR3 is TGTGCCACCAGATTCCCGGGACACCAAGAGACCCAGTACTTC. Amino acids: CATRFPGHQETQYF.

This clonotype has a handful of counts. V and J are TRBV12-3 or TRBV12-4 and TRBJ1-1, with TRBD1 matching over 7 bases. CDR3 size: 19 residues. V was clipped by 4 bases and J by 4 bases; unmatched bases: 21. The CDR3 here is CASSSNLQPYRGHATEAFF. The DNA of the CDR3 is TGTGCCAGCAGTTCGAACCTGCAACCCTACAGGGGACATGCCACTGAAGCTTTCTTT.

Here the CDR3 DNA reads TGTGCCAGCAGCCGAGGGGCGGCGAACTCCTACGAGCAGTACTTC. Its protein product is CASSRGAANSYEQYF. This rearrangement joins TRBV3-1 to TRBJ2-7, with D perhaps matching TRBD1 or TRBD2 (5 bases each). Trimming pared 4 bases from V and 0 bases from J, leaving 13 bases between. The length of the CDR3 is 15 residues. CDR1 is LGHDT, CDR2 YNNKEL, per germline (reference sequence).

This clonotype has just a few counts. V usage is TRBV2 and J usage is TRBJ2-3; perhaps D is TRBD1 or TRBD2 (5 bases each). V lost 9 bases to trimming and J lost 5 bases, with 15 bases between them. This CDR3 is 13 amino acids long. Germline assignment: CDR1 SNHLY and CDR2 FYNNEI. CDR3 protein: CARSEGSRDTQYF. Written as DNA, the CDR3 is TGTGCCAGGTCAGAGGGGTCCAGAGATACGCAGTATTTT.

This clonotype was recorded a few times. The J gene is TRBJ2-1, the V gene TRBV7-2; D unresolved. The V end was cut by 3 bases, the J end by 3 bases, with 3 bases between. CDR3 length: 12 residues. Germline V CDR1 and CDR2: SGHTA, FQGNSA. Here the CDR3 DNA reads TGTGCCAGCAGCTTCTACTACAATGAGCAGTTCTTC. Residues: CASSFYYNEQFF.

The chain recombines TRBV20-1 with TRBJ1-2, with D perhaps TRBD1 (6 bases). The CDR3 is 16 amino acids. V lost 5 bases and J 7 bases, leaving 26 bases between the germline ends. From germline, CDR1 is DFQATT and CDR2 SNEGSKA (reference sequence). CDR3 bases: TGCAGTGCTCAGACAGGAACCTATCGTATCGCCCGTGGCTACACCTTC. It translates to CSAQTGTYRIARGYTF.

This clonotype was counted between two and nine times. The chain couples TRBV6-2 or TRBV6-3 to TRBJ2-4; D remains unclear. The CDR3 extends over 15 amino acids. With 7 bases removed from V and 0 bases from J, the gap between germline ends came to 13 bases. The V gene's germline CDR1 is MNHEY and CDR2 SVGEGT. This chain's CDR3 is CASTSPVLAKNIQYF. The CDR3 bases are TGTGCCAGCACGTCTCCCGTTCTAGCCAAAAACATTCAGTACTTC.

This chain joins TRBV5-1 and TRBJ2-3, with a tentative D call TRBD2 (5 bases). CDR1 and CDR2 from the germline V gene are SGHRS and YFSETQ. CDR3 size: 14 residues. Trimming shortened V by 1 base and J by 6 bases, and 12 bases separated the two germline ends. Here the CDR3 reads CASSLKAPGDTQYF. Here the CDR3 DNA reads TGCGCCAGCAGCTTGAAGGCACCGGGGGATACGCAGTATTTT.

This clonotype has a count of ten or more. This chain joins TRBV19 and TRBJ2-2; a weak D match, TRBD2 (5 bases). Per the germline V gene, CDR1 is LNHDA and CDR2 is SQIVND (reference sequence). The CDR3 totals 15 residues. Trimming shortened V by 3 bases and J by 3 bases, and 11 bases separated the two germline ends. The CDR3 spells CASSMRAPDTGELFF. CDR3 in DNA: TGTGCCAGTAGTATGAGGGCTCCGGACACCGGGGAGCTGTTTTTT. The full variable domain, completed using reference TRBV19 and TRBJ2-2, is DGGITQSPKYLFRKEGQNVTLSCEQNLNHDAMYWYRQDPGQGLRLIYYSQIVNDFQKGDIAEGYSVSREKKESFPLTVTSAQKNPTAFYLCASSMRAPDTGELFFGEGSRLTVL.

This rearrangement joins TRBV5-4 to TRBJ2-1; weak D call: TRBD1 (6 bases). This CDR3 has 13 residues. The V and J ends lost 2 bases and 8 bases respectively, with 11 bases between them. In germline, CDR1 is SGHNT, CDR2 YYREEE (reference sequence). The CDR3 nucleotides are TGTGCCAGCAGCTTTACAGGGTCCGATGAGCAGTTCTTC. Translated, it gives CASSFTGSDEQFF. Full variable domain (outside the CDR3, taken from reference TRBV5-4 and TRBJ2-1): ETGVTQSPTHLIKTRGQQVTLRCSSQSGHNTVSWYQQALGQGPQFIFQYYREEENGRGNFPPRFSGLQFPNYSSELNVNALELDDSALYLCASSFTGSDEQFFGPGTRLTVL.

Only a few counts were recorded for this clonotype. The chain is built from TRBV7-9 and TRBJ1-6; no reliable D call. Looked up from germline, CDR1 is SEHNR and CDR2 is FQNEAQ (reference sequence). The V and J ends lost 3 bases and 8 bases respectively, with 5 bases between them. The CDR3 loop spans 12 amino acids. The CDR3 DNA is TGTGCCAGCAGCTTCGGGGATTCACCCCTCCACTTT. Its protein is CASSFGDSPLHF.

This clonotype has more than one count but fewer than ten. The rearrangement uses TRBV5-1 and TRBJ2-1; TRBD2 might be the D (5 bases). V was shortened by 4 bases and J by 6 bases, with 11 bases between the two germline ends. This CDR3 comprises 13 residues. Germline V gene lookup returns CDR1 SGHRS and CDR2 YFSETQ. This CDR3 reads CASSPGGANEQFF. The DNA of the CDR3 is TGCGCCAGCAGCCCCGGAGGAGCCAATGAGCAGTTCTTC.

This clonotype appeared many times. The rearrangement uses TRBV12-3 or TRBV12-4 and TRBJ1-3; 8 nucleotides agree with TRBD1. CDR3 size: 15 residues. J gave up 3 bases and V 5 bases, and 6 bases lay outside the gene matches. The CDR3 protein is CASSLQGAGGNTIYF. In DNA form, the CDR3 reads TGTGCCAGCAGTCTTCAGGGGGCAGGTGGAAACACCATATATTTT.